The clone carrying this T cell receptor beta chain was detected a few times. This sample is drawn from a study of T cells after yellow fever vaccination. TCRdb reprocessed the 5' RACE reads with MiXCR, giving one entry per CDR3 protein. The sample contains about 550,000 distinct CDR3 sequences, 15% to 20% of which appear only once. The sequence came from a man aged 25 to 45 who received the YFV17D yellow fever vaccine. Source: PBMCs, taken 15 days after the yellow fever booster vaccination.

In DNA, the CDR3 is TGTGCCAGCACCCCGGGGTCGGGAGGGTTCACAGATACGCAGTATTTT. It translates to CASTPGSGGFTDTQYF. The genes are TRBV11-2 and TRBJ2-3, with TRBD2 matching 8 bases. Per germline, CDR1 SGHAT and CDR2 FQNNGV. V lost 7 bases, J lost 2 bases, and 11 bases stayed unmatched. This CDR3 has 16 residues.